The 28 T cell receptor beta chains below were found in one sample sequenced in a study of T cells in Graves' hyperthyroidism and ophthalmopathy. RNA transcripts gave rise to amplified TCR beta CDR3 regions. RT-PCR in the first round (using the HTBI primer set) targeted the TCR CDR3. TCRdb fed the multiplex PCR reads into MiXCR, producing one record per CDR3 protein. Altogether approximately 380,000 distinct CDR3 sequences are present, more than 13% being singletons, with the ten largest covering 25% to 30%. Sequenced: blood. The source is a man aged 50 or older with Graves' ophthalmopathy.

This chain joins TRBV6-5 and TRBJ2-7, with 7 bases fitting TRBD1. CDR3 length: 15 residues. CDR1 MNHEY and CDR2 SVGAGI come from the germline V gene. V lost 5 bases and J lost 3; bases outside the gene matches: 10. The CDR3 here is CASSHQKTGIYEQYF. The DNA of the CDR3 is TGTGCCAGCAGTCACCAGAAGACAGGGATCTACGAGCAGTACTTC.

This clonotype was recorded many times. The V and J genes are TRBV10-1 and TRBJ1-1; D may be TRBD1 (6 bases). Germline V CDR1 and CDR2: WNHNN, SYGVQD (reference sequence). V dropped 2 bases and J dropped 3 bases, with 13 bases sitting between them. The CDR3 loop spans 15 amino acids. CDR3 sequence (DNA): TGCGCCAGCAGTGAGAGGGGGAGGCAGTACACTGAAGCTTTCTTT. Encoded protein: CASSERGRQYTEAFF.

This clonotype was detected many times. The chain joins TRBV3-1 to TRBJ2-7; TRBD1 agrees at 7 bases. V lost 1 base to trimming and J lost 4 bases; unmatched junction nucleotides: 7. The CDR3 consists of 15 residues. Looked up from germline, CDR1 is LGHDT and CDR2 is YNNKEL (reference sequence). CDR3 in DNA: TGTGCCAGCAGCCAAGGACCCGGGACAGCTTACGAGCAGTACTTC. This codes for CASSQGPGTAYEQYF.

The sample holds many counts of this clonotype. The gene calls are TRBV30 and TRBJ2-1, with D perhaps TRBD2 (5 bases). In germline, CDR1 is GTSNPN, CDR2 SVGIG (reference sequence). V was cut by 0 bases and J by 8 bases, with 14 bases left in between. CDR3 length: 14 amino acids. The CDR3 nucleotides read TGTGCCTGGAGTGTACGAGGGAGTGAGGATGAGCAGTTCTTC. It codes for CAWSVRGSEDEQFF.

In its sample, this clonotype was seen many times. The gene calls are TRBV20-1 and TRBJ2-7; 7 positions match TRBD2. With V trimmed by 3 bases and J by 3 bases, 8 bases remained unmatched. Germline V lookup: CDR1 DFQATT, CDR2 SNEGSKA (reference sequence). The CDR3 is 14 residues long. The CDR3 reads CSASLAEAYYEQYF. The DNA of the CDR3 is TGCAGTGCTAGCCTAGCGGAGGCCTACTACGAGCAGTACTTC.

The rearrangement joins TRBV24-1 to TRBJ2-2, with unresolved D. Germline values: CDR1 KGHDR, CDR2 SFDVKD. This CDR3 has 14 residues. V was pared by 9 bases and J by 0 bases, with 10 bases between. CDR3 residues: CATERGANTGELFF. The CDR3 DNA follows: TGTGCCACCGAGCGAGGCGCGAACACCGGGGAGCTGTTTTTT.

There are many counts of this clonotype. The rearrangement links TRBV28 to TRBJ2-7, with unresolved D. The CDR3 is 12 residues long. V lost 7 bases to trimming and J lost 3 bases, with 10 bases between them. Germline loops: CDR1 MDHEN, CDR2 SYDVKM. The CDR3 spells CASTGGIYEQYF. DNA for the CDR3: TGTGCCAGCACCGGCGGCATCTACGAGCAGTACTTC.

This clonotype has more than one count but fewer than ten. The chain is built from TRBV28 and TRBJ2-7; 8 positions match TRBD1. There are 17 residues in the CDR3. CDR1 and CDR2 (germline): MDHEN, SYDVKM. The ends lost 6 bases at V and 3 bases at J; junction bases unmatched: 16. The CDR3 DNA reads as TGTGCCAGCAGGGCGGACAGGGTCGCTAAAGCCCGCTACGAGCAGTACTTC. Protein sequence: CASRADRVAKARYEQYF. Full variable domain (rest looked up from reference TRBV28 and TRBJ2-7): DVKVTQSSRYLVKRTGEKVFLECVQDMDHENMFWYRQDPGLGLRLIYFSYDVKMKEKGDIPEGYSVSREKKERFSLILESASTNQTSMYLCASRADRVAKARYEQYFGPGTRLTVT.

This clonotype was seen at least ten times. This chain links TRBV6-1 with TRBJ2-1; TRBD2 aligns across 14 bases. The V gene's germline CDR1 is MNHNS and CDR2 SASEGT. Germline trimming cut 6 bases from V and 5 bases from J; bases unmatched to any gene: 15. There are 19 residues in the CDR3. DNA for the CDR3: TGTGCCAGCAGGCCTATGACTAGCGGGAGGGCCTATCCGAACAATGAGCAGTTCTTC. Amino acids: CASRPMTSGRAYPNNEQFF.

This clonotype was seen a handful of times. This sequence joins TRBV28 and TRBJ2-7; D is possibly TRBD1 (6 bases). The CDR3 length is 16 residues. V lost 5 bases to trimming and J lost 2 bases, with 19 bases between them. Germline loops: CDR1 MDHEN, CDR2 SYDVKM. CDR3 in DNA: TGTGCCAGCAGTCCTACCGGACAGCAACTAACCTACGAGCAGTACTTC. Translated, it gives CASSPTGQQLTYEQYF.

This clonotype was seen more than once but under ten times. The CDR3 DNA reads as TGTGCCAGCAGTCCAGGACGGCTCAGTCAGCCCCAGCATTTT. It encodes CASSPGRLSQPQHF. The chain uses TRBV12-3 or TRBV12-4 and TRBJ1-5, with no clear D. Trimming took off 5 bases at V and 6 bases at J, with 14 bases between the two ends. The CDR3 runs 14 residues.

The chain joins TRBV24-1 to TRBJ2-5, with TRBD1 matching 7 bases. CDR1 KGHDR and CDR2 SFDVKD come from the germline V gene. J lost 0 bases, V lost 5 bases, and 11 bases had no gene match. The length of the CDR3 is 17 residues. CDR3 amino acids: CATSAQHRDSYQETQYF. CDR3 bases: TGTGCCACCAGTGCCCAACACCGGGACAGCTACCAAGAGACCCAGTACTTC.

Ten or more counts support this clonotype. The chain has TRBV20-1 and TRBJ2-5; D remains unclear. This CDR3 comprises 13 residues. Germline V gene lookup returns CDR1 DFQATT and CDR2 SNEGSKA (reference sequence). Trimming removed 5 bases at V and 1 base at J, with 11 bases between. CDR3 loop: CSAPDIFQETQYF. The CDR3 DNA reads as TGCAGTGCTCCCGACATCTTCCAAGAGACCCAGTACTTC.

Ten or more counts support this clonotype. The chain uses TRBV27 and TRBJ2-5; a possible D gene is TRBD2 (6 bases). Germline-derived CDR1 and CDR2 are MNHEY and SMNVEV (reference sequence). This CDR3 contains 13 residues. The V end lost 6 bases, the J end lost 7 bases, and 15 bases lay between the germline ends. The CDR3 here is CASRTGVGGTQYF. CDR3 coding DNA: TGTGCCAGCAGGACCGGGGTCGGGGGGACCCAGTACTTC.

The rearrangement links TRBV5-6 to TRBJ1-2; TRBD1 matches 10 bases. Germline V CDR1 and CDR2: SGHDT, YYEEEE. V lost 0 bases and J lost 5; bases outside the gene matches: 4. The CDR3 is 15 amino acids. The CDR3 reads CASSLGTGGGYGYTF. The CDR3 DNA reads TGTGCCAGCAGCTTGGGGACAGGGGGAGGATATGGCTACACCTTC.

This chain's CDR3 is CASSLIPLRGPGTDTQYF. The CDR3 DNA sequence: TGTGCCAGCTCATTAATCCCCTTGCGGGGGCCGGGCACAGATACGCAGTATTTT. The chain recombines TRBV18 with TRBJ2-3; the D gene is possibly TRBD2 (7 bases). The V end was cut by 5 bases, the J end by 1 base, with 22 bases between. The CDR3 runs 18 residues. Germline CDR1 is KGHSH and CDR2 is LQKENI.

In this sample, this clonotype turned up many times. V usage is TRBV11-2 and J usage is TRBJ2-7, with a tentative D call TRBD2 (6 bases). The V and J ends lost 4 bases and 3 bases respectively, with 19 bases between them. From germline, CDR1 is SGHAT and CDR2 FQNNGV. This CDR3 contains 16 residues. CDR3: CASSSLGGVGNYEQYF. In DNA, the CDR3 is TGTGCCAGCAGCTCCTTAGGCGGGGTTGGAAACTACGAGCAGTACTTC. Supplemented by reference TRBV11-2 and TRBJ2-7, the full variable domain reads EAGVAQSPRYKIIEKRQSVAFWCNPISGHATLYWYQQILGQGPKLLIQFQNNGVVDDSQLPKDRFSAERLKGVDSTLKIQPAKLEDSAVYLCASSSLGGVGNYEQYFGPGTRLTVT.

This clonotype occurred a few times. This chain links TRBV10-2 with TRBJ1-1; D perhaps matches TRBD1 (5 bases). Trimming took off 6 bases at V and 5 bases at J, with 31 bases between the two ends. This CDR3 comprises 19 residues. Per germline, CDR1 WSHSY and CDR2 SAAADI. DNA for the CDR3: TGCGCCAGCAGAAAGGCTATTTTGGAGGGCCGAATTGGGGGAACTGAAGCTTTCTTT. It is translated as CASRKAILEGRIGGTEAFF.

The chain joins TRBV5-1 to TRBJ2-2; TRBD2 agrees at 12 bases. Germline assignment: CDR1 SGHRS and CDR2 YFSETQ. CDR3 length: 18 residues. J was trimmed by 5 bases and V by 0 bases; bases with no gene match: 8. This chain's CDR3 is CASSLDTSGRRVTGELFF. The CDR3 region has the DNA TGCGCCAGCAGCTTGGACACTAGCGGGAGGAGAGTAACCGGGGAGCTGTTTTTT.

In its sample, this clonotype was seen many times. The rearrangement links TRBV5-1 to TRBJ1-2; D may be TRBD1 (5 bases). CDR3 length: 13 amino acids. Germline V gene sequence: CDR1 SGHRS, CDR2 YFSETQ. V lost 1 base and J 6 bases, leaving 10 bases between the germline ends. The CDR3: CASSLQGSDGYTF. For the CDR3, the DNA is TGCGCCAGCAGCTTGCAGGGCTCGGATGGCTACACCTTC. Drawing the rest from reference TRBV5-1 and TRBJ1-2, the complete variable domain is KAGVTQTPRYLIKTRGQQVTLSCSPISGHRSVSWYQQTPGQGLQFLFEYFSETQRNKGNFPGRFSGRQFSNSRSEMNVSTLELGDSALYLCASSLQGSDGYTFGSGTRLTVV.

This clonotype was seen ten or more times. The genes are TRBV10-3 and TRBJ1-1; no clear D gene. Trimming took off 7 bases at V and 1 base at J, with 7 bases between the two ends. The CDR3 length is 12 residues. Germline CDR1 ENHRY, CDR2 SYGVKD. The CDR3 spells CAIKYGNTEAFF. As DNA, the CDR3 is TGTGCCATCAAGTATGGGAACACTGAAGCTTTCTTT.

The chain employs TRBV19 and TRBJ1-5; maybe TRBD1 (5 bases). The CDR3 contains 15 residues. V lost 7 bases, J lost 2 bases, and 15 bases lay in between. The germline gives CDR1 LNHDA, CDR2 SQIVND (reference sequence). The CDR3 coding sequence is TGTGCCAGTACCCAAAGGGGCGGGGGCAATCAGCCCCAGCATTTT. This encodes CASTQRGGGNQPQHF.

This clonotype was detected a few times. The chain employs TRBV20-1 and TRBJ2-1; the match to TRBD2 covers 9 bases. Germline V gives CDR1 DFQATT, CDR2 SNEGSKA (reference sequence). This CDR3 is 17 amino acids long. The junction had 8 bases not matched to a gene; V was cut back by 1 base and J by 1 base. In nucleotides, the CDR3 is TGCAGTGCTAGAGCTCTCCGACTAGCGGAGTCCTACAATGAGCAGTTCTTC. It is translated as CSARALRLAESYNEQFF.

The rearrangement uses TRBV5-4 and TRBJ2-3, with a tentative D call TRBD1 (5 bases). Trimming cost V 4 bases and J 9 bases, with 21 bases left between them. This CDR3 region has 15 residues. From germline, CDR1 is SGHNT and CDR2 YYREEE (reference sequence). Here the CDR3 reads CASSRPLTEPGTQYF. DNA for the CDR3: TGTGCCAGCAGCCGACCTCTTACCGAACCAGGGACGCAGTATTTT.

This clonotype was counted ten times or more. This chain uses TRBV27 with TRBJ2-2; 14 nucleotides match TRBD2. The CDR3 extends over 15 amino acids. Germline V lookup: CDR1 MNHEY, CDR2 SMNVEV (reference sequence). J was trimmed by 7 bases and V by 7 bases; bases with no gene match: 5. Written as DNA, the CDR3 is TGTGCCAGCACCCTGGGACTAGCGGGAGTCGGGGAGCTGTTTTTT. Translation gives CASTLGLAGVGELFF.

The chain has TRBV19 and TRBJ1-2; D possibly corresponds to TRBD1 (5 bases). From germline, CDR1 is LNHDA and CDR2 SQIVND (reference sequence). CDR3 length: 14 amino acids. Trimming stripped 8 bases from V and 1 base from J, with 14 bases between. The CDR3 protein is CASADLGVNYGYTF. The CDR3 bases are TGTGCCAGTGCCGACTTGGGGGTTAACTATGGCTACACCTTC. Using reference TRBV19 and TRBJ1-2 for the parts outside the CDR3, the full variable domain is DGGITQSPKYLFRKEGQNVTLSCEQNLNHDAMYWYRQDPGQGLRLIYYSQIVNDFQKGDIAEGYSVSREKKESFPLTVTSAQKNPTAFYLCASADLGVNYGYTFGSGTRLTVV.

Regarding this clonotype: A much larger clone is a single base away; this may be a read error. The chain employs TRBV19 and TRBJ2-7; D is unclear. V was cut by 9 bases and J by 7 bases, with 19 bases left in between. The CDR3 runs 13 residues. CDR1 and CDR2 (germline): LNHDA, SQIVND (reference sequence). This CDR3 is CASSETPTVEQYF. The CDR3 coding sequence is TGTGCCAGCAGTGAAACCCCGACCGTTGAGCAGTACTTC.

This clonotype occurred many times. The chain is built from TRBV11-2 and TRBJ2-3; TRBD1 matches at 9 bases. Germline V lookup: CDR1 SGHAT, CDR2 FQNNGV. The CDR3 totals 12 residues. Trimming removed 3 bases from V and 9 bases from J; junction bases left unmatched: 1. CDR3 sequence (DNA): TGTGCCAGCAGCTTTGACAGGGGGACGCAGTATTTT. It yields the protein CASSFDRGTQYF.